One TCR beta chain is described in this entry. This sample was taken from a study of T cell changes during pregnancy in multiple sclerosis. The data were produced by immunoSEQ multiplex PCR, yet TCRdb's version contains in-frame clones alone and is incomplete. The repertoire has some 38,000 clones, 80% to 95% of them found once; the top ten carry approximately 0.35%. Germline CDR1 reads SGHDN; CDR2 reads FVKESK. The CDR3 extends over 14 amino acids. Trimming stripped 3 bases from V and 2 bases from J, with 8 bases between. The chain is built from TRBV14 and TRBJ2-1, with no clear D. This sequence originates from a female donor in good health, enrolled as a control in a pregnancy study. The starting material was CD4+ T cells from peripheral blood mononuclear cells, obtained after pregnancy. The chain's CDR3 is CASSHLRAYNEQFF. The CDR3, as DNA: TGTGCCAGCAGCCACCTGCGTGCCTACAATGAGCAGTTCTTC.